This T cell receptor beta chain was recovered during a study of a mutant IDH1 vaccine in newly diagnosed glioma. Study as a whole: Mean patient age was approximately 39 years; approximately 62% were male and roughly 38% female. Receipt of radiotherapy, temozolomide, or both preceded the study, and most received both. Study results and caveats: Seemingly, pseudoprogression had no relation to changes in the top peripheral T cell clonotypes. Of all patients, roughly 93% showed vaccine-induced immune responses.

As for this clone: Its specificity is unknown.

Measured with immunoSEQ multiplex PCR; TCRdb has only the in-frame clones, and not every one. The data show around 30,000 clones, about 80% seen once. V was pared by 0 bases and J by 0 bases, with 3 bases between. Germline CDR1 MNHNS, CDR2 SASEGT. This CDR3 contains 15 residues. Time point: baseline, week 1 (first vaccination visit). The sample's treatment: pre-vaccination baseline after standard-of-care therapy. The receptor's source is a man aged 45-60 years with glioma. Some clones in this sample may be carry-over from other donors' samples. The chain combines TRBV6-1 with TRBJ2-6; D remains unclear. The sequenced sample was peripheral blood mononuclear cells (PBMCs), obtained from a glioma patient treated with radiotherapy, temozolomide or both. Here the CDR3 DNA reads TGTGCCAGCAGTGAAGCGAGCTCTGGGGCCAACGTCCTGACTTTC. Protein: CASSEASSGANVLTF.